Below are 5 T cell receptor beta chains sequenced from a single sample in a study of control samples from healthy donors and cancer patients. Profiled with immunoSEQ multiplex PCR; TCRdb holds only in-frame clones, not every one. Altogether about 83,000 clones are present, around 91% being singletons, with the ten largest covering 15% to 20%. The source material was blood. Receptors originate from a man between 45 and 60 years old in good health.

The chain carries TRBV7-9 and TRBJ1-6; D ambiguous. The CDR3 sequence is 15 residues long. The germline gives CDR1 SEHNR, CDR2 FQNEAQ (reference sequence). The V end was cut by 4 bases, the J end by 11 bases, with 18 bases between. DNA for the CDR3: TGTGCCAGCAGCTCCTCCGGCGAGGGCAGAGCACCCCTCCACTTT. This gives the protein CASSSSGEGRAPLHF.

This chain connects TRBV12-5 to TRBJ1-1; D ambiguous. There are 15 residues in the CDR3. Deletions cut 7 bases from V and 4 bases from J, with 19 bases between. The V gene's germline CDR1 is LGHNT and CDR2 FRNRAP. The CDR3 coding sequence is TGTGCTAGTGAGCGGGCTTCTCTCTCGGGCACTGAAGCTTTCTTT. Residues: CASERASLSGTEAFF.

V and J are TRBV2 and TRBJ2-7; TRBD1 agrees at 8 bases. This CDR3 has 14 residues. With V trimmed by 8 bases and J by 1 base, 7 bases remained unmatched. The germline CDR1 and CDR2 sequences are SNHLY and FYNNEI. The CDR3 DNA reads as TGTGCCAGCTGCCGGGACAGGCAATCCTACGAGCAGTACTTC. The encoded protein is CASCRDRQSYEQYF.

This sequence joins TRBV3-1 (or the pseudogene TRBV3-2) and TRBJ1-1; D not certain. The CDR3 contains 14 residues. In germline, CDR1 is LGHDT, CDR2 YNNKEL (reference sequence). Trimming cost V 4 bases and J 1 base, with 10 bases left between them. CDR3 DNA sequence: TGTGCCAGCAGCCGAATGGTCGAGAACACTGAAGCTTTCTTT. This translates into CASSRMVENTEAFF.

This clone was found once. J is TRBJ2-1 and V is TRBV4-1; no clear D gene. Trimming pared 0 bases from V and 1 base from J, leaving 4 bases between. The CDR3 is 14 residues long. Germline loops: CDR1 MGHRA, CDR2 YSYEKL. In DNA form, the CDR3 reads TGCGCCAGCAGCCAAGAAGTATCCTACAATGAGCAGTTCTTC. This gives the protein CASSQEVSYNEQFF.